This TCR beta chain was found in a study of T cells after yellow fever vaccination. On the study more broadly: Any fraction with a low cell number was prepared using SMART-Seq v4 Ultra Low Input.

Deletions cut 5 bases from V and 4 bases from J, with 13 bases between. Per the germline V gene, CDR1 is SGHTA and CDR2 is FQGNSA. This CDR3 is built from 14 residues. The sample holds many counts of this clonotype. Its cognate antigen is unknown. Whole-study results and caveats: Post-booster samples contained most primary-vaccination clones (about 96% CD4, about 87% CD8).

TCRdb reprocessed the 5' RACE reads with MiXCR, giving one entry per CDR3 protein. The sample gives about 260,000 distinct CDR3 sequences, about 5.2% of which show up once; 2.5% to 4% is in the top ten. This clonotype originated in a man younger than 35 who received the YFV17D yellow fever vaccine. The starting material was CD4+ T cells sorted from PBMCs, obtained on the day of the yellow fever booster vaccination. This chain uses TRBV7-2 with TRBJ2-3; D gene unclear. CDR3 DNA sequence: TGTGCCAGCAGCCTAGGGTCTAGGGCAGATACGCAGTATTTT. The encoded protein is CASSLGSRADTQYF.